This T cell receptor beta chain was observed in a study of shared clonotypes between healthy human individuals. At the level of the study: Serving as donors were a couple of women and a few men, whose ages spanned 18 to 49.

Genomic DNA for unsorted samples, which was extracted with the QIAamp DNA Blood Mini kit, came from around 100 million PBMCs. Germline V gene data show CDR1 as MDHEN and CDR2 as SYDVKM. This CDR3 is built from 16 residues. The trim removed 6 bases at V and 5 bases at J, leaving 12 bases unmatched. Genomic DNA of each subset was evenly split across several immunoSEQ plates. Unsorted PBMC DNA underwent sequencing on ten immunoSEQ deep assay plates. This table comes from immunoSEQ multiplex PCR, and its TCRdb copy is limited to in-frame clones, with some not included. The table records approximately 460,000 clones, approximately 80% of them present only once.

Material for sequencing was PBMCs. The chain has TRBV28 and TRBJ1-4; 7 nucleotides align to TRBD1. This clonotype was obtained from a middle-aged woman in good health. Some clones in this sample may be carry-over from other donors' samples. CDR3: CASRPPLGRGNEKLFF. For the CDR3, the DNA is TGTGCCAGCAGACCTCCTCTGGGCAGGGGGAATGAAAAACTGTTTTTT. The variable domain in full, with the rest retrieved from reference TRBV28 and TRBJ1-4, is DVKVTQSSRYLVKRTGEKVFLECVQDMDHENMFWYRQDPGLGLRLIYFSYDVKMKEKGDIPEGYSVSREKKERFSLILESASTNQTSMYLCASRPPLGRGNEKLFFGSGTQLSVL.